The next 12 T cell receptor beta chains were all read from a single sample in a study of blood T cell repertoires in COVID-19. TCRdb's table, derived via immunoSEQ multiplex PCR, lists solely in-frame clones and lacks some. Of 150,000 to 200,000 clones listed, 70% to 85% were seen once; the top ten hold about 5.5%. Sequencing was carried out using peripheral blood. The receptor source for this set is a woman aged 30 to 39 with acute or convalescent COVID-19.

The J gene is TRBJ2-2, the V gene TRBV7-2, with 8 bases that match TRBD1. The germline V gene encodes CDR1 SGHTA and CDR2 FQGNSA. CDR3 length equals 16 residues. The V gene end was trimmed by 6 bases and the J gene end by 1 base; junction bases not matched to a gene: 7. The CDR3, as DNA: TGTGCCAGCAGGAACCAGGGGGCGGTGAACACCGGGGAGCTGTTTTTT. Translation: CASRNQGAVNTGELFF.

CDR3 nucleotides: TGTGCCAGCAGTTATGAGGAGTGGGACACTGAAGCTTTCTTT. Translated: CASSYEEWDTEAFF. The chain has TRBV6-5 and TRBJ1-1, with D unclear. Germline CDR1 and CDR2: MNHEY and SVGAGI. This CDR3 region has 14 residues. Trimming took off 3 bases at V and 3 bases at J, with 11 bases between the two ends.

The chain links TRBV5-1 to TRBJ1-1; D ambiguous. This CDR3 region has 15 residues. From germline, CDR1 is SGHRS and CDR2 YFSETQ. Deletions cut 0 bases from V and 5 bases from J, with 14 bases between. The CDR3: CASSLDPHPATEAFF. Here the CDR3 DNA reads TGCGCCAGCAGCTTGGATCCCCATCCAGCGACTGAAGCTTTCTTT.

The chain has TRBV7-9 and TRBJ1-2; no firm D call. The CDR3 loop spans 14 amino acids. Germline values: CDR1 SEHNR, CDR2 FQNEAQ (reference sequence). V was trimmed by 2 bases and J by 14 bases, leaving 21 bases between them. The CDR3 DNA reads TGTGCCAGCAGCTTACTTAGTACTGCTCGGTTCAAGACCTTC. The encoded protein is CASSLLSTARFKTF. Supplemented by reference TRBV7-9 and TRBJ1-2, the full variable domain reads DTGVSQNPRHKITKRGQNVTFRCDPISEHNRLYWYRQTLGQGPEFLTYFQNEAQLEKSRLLSDRFSAERPKGSFSTLEIQRTEQGDSAMYLCASSLLSTARFKTFGSGTRLTVV.

This clone has more than one count but fewer than ten. The V call is TRBV2, the J call TRBJ2-3; 7 positions agree with TRBD2. Germline CDR1 reads SNHLY; CDR2 reads FYNNEI. V was pared by 2 bases and J by 7 bases, with 6 bases of the junction left unmatched. CDR3 size: 14 residues. As DNA, the CDR3 is TGTGCCAGCAGTGAAAGCGGGGCTGGTAATACGCAGTATTTT. This encodes CASSESGAGNTQYF.

There are a few counts of this clone. This chain uses TRBV6-6 with TRBJ1-4; D remains unclear. The germline V gene has CDR1 MNHNY and CDR2 SVGAGI (reference sequence). This CDR3 has 14 amino acids. V was pared by 6 bases and J by 6 bases, with 14 bases between. The CDR3 reads CASSSSRVDEKLFF. As DNA, the CDR3 is TGTGCCAGCAGCTCAAGCCGGGTAGATGAAAAACTGTTTTTT.

The chain employs TRBV3-1 (or the pseudogene TRBV3-2) and TRBJ1-6; 9 nucleotides line up with TRBD1. Looked up from germline, CDR1 is LGHDT and CDR2 is YNNKEL (reference sequence). CDR3 length: 19 amino acids. The V gene end was trimmed by 0 bases and the J gene end by 0 bases; junction bases not matched to a gene: 6. The CDR3 spells CASSQEGGTGSSYNSPLHF. Here the CDR3 DNA reads TGTGCCAGCAGCCAAGAAGGGGGGACAGGGAGCTCCTATAATTCACCCCTCCACTTT.

This chain uses TRBV11-2 with TRBJ1-5; D is perhaps TRBD1 (6 bases). The germline gives CDR1 SGHAT, CDR2 FQNNGV. Trimming removed 4 bases from V and 7 bases from J, with 14 bases in between. The CDR3 is 14 amino acids. The CDR3 reads CASSSTGMGQPQHF. The CDR3 DNA reads TGTGCCAGCAGCTCCACAGGGATGGGCCAGCCCCAGCATTTT.

The gene calls are TRBV27 and TRBJ2-7; 10 bases fit TRBD2. Germline lookup yields CDR1 MNHEY and CDR2 SMNVEV (reference sequence). The CDR3 runs 16 residues. V was clipped by 8 bases and J by 0 bases; unmatched bases: 10. The CDR3 bases are TGTGCCAGCGCAACCCCCGGGACTAGCGTCTCCTACGAGCAGTACTTC. Its translation is CASATPGTSVSYEQYF.

This clone was detected a few times. The V call is TRBV7-9, the J call TRBJ2-1, with D possibly TRBD2 on 6 matching bases. The CDR3 length is 14 residues. Trimming took 5 bases from V and 5 from J, leaving 13 bases between them. Germline V gene lookup returns CDR1 SEHNR and CDR2 FQNEAQ (reference sequence). CDR3 region: CASSPLEGNNEQFF. The CDR3 coding sequence is TGTGCCAGCAGCCCCCTGGAGGGGAACAATGAGCAGTTCTTC. The whole variable domain, filled in from reference TRBV7-9 and TRBJ2-1, reads DTGVSQNPRHKITKRGQNVTFRCDPISEHNRLYWYRQTLGQGPEFLTYFQNEAQLEKSRLLSDRFSAERPKGSFSTLEIQRTEQGDSAMYLCASSPLEGNNEQFFGPGTRLTVL.

V and J are TRBV9 and TRBJ2-2; 7 nucleotides match TRBD1. From germline, CDR1 is SGDLS and CDR2 YYNGEE. J was trimmed by 1 base and V by 4 bases; bases with no gene match: 1. The CDR3 runs 14 residues. The CDR3 reads CASSSGGNTGELFF. In DNA, the CDR3 is TGTGCCAGCAGCTCAGGGGGGAACACCGGGGAGCTGTTTTTT.

J is TRBJ2-7 and V is TRBV7-7; tentatively, D is TRBD2 (5 bases). Trimming took 5 bases from V and 1 from J, leaving 12 bases between them. Germline CDR1 is SSHAT and CDR2 is FNYEAQ (reference sequence). The CDR3 runs 14 residues. The CDR3 sequence: CASSPAGLSYEQYF. The CDR3 DNA reads as TGTGCCAGCAGCCCCGCCGGACTGTCCTACGAGCAGTACTTC.